The rows below give T cell receptor beta chains drawn from one sample of a study of blood T cell repertoires in COVID-19. Profiling relied on immunoSEQ multiplex PCR, and the TCRdb table lists in-frame clones only, not all of them. The sample has some 400,000 clones; about 90% are singletons. Specimen: peripheral blood. The source is an older woman with COVID-19, enrolled during active disease. The CDR3 runs from the conserved cysteine through the conserved F or W. The D gene is left open where the match is weak. Clone size is shown for a subset of rows, as once, few, many or a class of expanded clone.

DNA	CDR3	D	size	V	J
TGTGCCAGTAGTACCAGGACAGCCTACAATGAGCAGTTCTTC	CASSTRTAYNEQFF	NA	NA	TRBV19	TRBJ2-1
TGTGCCAGCAGGATGAAGTTAGCTGGACAGCCTAATGAAAAACTGTTTTTT	CASRMKLAGQPNEKLFF	NA	NA	TRBV12-1	TRBJ1-4
TGTGCCAGCAGCACCCGACAGGGGAGATTCGAGCAGTACTTC	CASSTRQGRFEQYF	TRBD1	few	TRBV7-2	TRBJ2-7
TGTGCCAGCTCACCTCGCCAGGGAGAGACCCAGTACTTC	CASSPRQGETQYF	NA	NA	TRBV18	TRBJ2-5
TGTGCCAGTAGTATAGGGGCGGGACTAGCGGGGGGGCCCGGAGATACGCAGTATTTT	CASSIGAGLAGGPGDTQYF	TRBD2	NA	TRBV19	TRBJ2-3
TGTGCCAGCAGTGACAGGGGCGGGAAACAGTTCTTC	CASSDRGGKQFF	NA	NA	TRBV6-4	TRBJ2-1
TGTGCCAGCAGTTTGAGGACAGGCCGCTTCTCCTACAATGAGCAGTTCTTC	CASSLRTGRFSYNEQFF	TRBD1	NA	TRBV27	TRBJ2-1
TGTGCCAGCTCACTTTTGAAACAGCCTAACTACGAGCAGTACTTC	CASSLLKQPNYEQYF	NA	once	TRBV18	TRBJ2-7
TGCGCCAGCAGCCCGTCGGGGGGTCGCACAGATACGCAGTATTTT	CASSPSGGRTDTQYF	TRBD2	NA	TRBV4-1	TRBJ2-3
TGTGCCAGCAGTGCTGACAGGGCATCCTACAATGAGCAGTTCTTC	CASSADRASYNEQFF	TRBD1	NA	TRBV6-4	TRBJ2-1
TGTGCCAGCAGCGAGGAGGGCGGGGGACAGGGTGAAAAACTGTTTTTT	CASSEEGGGQGEKLFF	TRBD1	NA	TRBV9	TRBJ1-4
TGTGCCAGCTCTCCTGATATGGACAGGGAAGCTTTCTTT	CASSPDMDREAFF	TRBD1	NA	TRBV18	TRBJ1-1
TGCGCCAGCAGCCCTAGCGGACTAGCGGGGGGCACAGATACGCAGTATTTT	CASSPSGLAGGTDTQYF	TRBD2	NA	TRBV4-1	TRBJ2-3
TGTGCCAGCAGGCGAGCGGGTTCCTACAATGAGCAGTTCTTC	CASRRAGSYNEQFF	NA	once	TRBV2	TRBJ2-1
TGTGCCAGCGATACAGGGAATATCATGGAGACCCAGTACTTC	CASDTGNIMETQYF	NA	NA	TRBV2	TRBJ2-5
TGTGCCTGGAAAAAACCGGGACAGGGTTTTCGCTACACCTTC	CAWKKPGQGFRYTF	TRBD1	NA	TRBV30	TRBJ1-2
TGTGCCAGCAGCTCAGGGACAGGGGCCGGGAATTCACCCCTCCACTTT	CASSSGTGAGNSPLHF	TRBD1	NA	TRBV5-6	TRBJ1-6
TGCAGCGGCAGCGGTGGGAACGGATACAATGAGCAGTTCTTC	CSGSGGNGYNEQFF	NA	NA	TRBV29-1	TRBJ2-1
TGTGCCAGCAGTACGGACGGCCTTGGGAGCACTGAAGCTTTCTTT	CASSTDGLGSTEAFF	NA	NA	TRBV6-6	TRBJ1-1
TGTGCCAGCTCACCACCTGTCGGACAGGAGCAGTTCTTC	CASSPPVGQEQFF	NA	NA	TRBV18	TRBJ2-1